The 14 T cell receptor beta chains in this list originate from one sample, sequenced in a study of CD4 T cells in relation to SARS-CoV-2 and coronaviruses (dated by TCRdb to about 2021). CD4+ T cells from unexposed donors were collected before the COVID-19 pandemic (2011-2018). The EasySep CD4+ T cell isolation kit was used to isolate CD4+ T cells once the cultures had run for 9 to 11 days. Their specific antigens are unknown. To prepare the library, the immunoSEQ multiplex PCR assay was applied. Here the immuneACCESS table is served through TCRdb, limited to in-frame sequences with V and J called. Missing clones are a known gap in these copies; in checked studies unresolved V genes cover under half, and the rest lacks a known reason. The table for this sample lists around 16,000 clones; around 78% of them were counted only once. The ten largest make up 15% to 20% of the sample. What was sequenced was CD4+ T cells from PBMCs, cultured in vitro. Source of these receptors: a human donor in good health.

This chain links TRBV9 with TRBJ2-2; 9 bases map to TRBD2. V shed 0 bases and J 5 bases; nucleotides not matched to a gene: 2. CDR3 size: 15 residues. CDR1 and CDR2 (germline): SGDLS, YYNGEE. The CDR3 sequence is CASSVGGRGTGELFF. The CDR3 DNA reads as TGTGCCAGCAGCGTAGGCGGGAGGGGGACCGGGGAGCTGTTTTTT.

The CDR3 loop reads CASSFGQIYGYTF. The CDR3 DNA sequence: TGTGCCAGCAGTTTTGGACAGATCTATGGCTACACCTTC. The rearrangement uses TRBV28 and TRBJ1-2, with D possibly being TRBD1 (6 bases). V was clipped by 3 bases and J by 4 bases, with 9 bases between them. CDR3 length: 13 amino acids. Germline-derived CDR1 and CDR2 are MDHEN and SYDVKM.

The chain joins TRBV5-1 to TRBJ2-2, with D unresolved. V was pared by 6 bases and J by 3 bases, with 18 bases between. The CDR3 has 16 amino acids. CDR1 and CDR2 (germline): SGHRS, YFSETQ. This CDR3 is CASTPDNPSDTGELFF. The DNA of the CDR3 is TGCGCCAGCACCCCGGATAATCCTAGTGACACCGGGGAGCTGTTTTTT.

J is TRBJ1-5 and V is TRBV4-1; TRBD1 agrees at 8 bases. Trimming at V came to 8 bases and at J to 5 bases, leaving 11 bases not matched to a gene. This CDR3 region has 15 residues. Germline CDR1 and CDR2: MGHRA and YSYEKL. CDR3 sequence: CASSSTGANYQPQHF. The DNA for the CDR3 is TGCGCCAGCTCGTCGACAGGGGCAAACTATCAGCCCCAGCATTTT.

The V and J genes are TRBV2 and TRBJ2-1; D could derive from TRBD1 or TRBD2 (5 bases each). The CDR3 length is 14 residues. Looked up from germline, CDR1 is SNHLY and CDR2 is FYNNEI. V was shortened by 6 bases and J by 5 bases, with 14 bases between the two germline ends. For the CDR3, the DNA is TGTGCCAGCAGCGCCATACTAGGGGACAATGAGCAGTTCTTC. This gives the protein CASSAILGDNEQFF.

This chain links TRBV5-8 with TRBJ2-3, with TRBD2 identical over 11 bases. Germline V gives CDR1 SGHTS, CDR2 YDEGEE. The J segment lost 3 bases and the V segment lost 0 bases, leaving 6 bases of the junction unmatched. This CDR3 is built from 17 residues. DNA of the CDR3: TGTGCCAGCAGCTTGGGTTCCGGGACTAGCGGAACAGATACGCAGTATTTT. Its translation: CASSLGSGTSGTDTQYF.

For this clone: Distinct nucleotide sequences in the sample also encode this CDR3. This chain joins TRBV5-1 and TRBJ1-1, with D maybe TRBD1 (5 bases). Germline V gives CDR1 SGHRS, CDR2 YFSETQ. The germline V and J ends were trimmed by 0 bases and 0 bases, with 9 bases remaining between them. The CDR3 runs to 15 residues. The CDR3 nucleotides read TGCGCCAGCAGCTTGGCAGGGTCCCTGAACACTGAAGCTTTCTTT. It encodes CASSLAGSLNTEAFF.

V gene TRBV27 combines with J gene TRBJ2-1; 9 bases map to TRBD1. The CDR3 is made up of 15 amino acids. Germline CDR1 reads MNHEY; CDR2 reads SMNVEV (reference sequence). J was trimmed by 2 bases and V by 6 bases; bases with no gene match: 5. The CDR3 DNA sequence: TGTGCCAGCAGGGGGGGACAGGGAGCCTACAATGAGCAGTTCTTC. It codes for CASRGGQGAYNEQFF.

The CDR3 loop reads CASSPQPGTGYNEQFF. Here the CDR3 DNA reads TGTGCCAGCTCACCACAACCCGGGACAGGATACAATGAGCAGTTCTTC. The rearrangement joins TRBV18 to TRBJ2-1; 8 positions agree with TRBD1. V was pared by 1 base and J by 4 bases, with 6 bases of the junction left unmatched. The CDR3 is made up of 16 amino acids. The germline gives CDR1 KGHSH, CDR2 LQKENI. The full variable domain, with the rest looked up from reference TRBV18 and TRBJ2-1, is NAGVMQNPRHLVRRRGQEARLRCSPMKGHSHVYWYRQLPEEGLKFMVYLQKENIIDESGMPKERFSAEFPKEGPSILRIQQVVRGDSAAYFCASSPQPGTGYNEQFFGPGTRLTVL.

The chain recombines TRBV4-1 with TRBJ1-2; D possibly corresponds to TRBD1 (5 bases). CDR1 and CDR2 from the germline V gene are MGHRA and YSYEKL. The CDR3 is made up of 14 amino acids. The V gene lost 4 bases and the J gene lost 4 bases, with 13 bases spanning the gap. The CDR3 DNA reads as TGCGCCAGCAGCCCGGACGGGGGGTCCTATGGCTACACCTTC. Protein sequence: CASSPDGGSYGYTF.

The V call is TRBV30, the J call TRBJ1-1; unclear D gene. This CDR3 region has 14 residues. Germline V CDR1 and CDR2: GTSNPN, SVGIG (reference sequence). Deletions cut 0 bases from V and 0 bases from J, with 8 bases between. CDR3 bases: TGTGCCTGGAGTGTGGGCTTCTTGAACACTGAAGCTTTCTTT. Amino acid sequence: CAWSVGFLNTEAFF. The full variable domain, its missing parts supplied by reference TRBV30 and TRBJ1-1, is SQTIHQWPATLVQPVGSPLSLECTVEGTSNPNLYWYRQAAGRGLQLLFYSVGIGQISSEVPQNLSASRPQDRQFILSSKKLLLSDSGFYLCAWSVGFLNTEAFFGQGTRLTVV.

The rearrangement joins TRBV5-4 to TRBJ2-1; maybe TRBD1 (6 bases). Trimming took off 1 base at V and 6 bases at J, with 17 bases between the two ends. Germline loops: CDR1 SGHNT, CDR2 YYREEE (reference sequence). This CDR3 has 16 residues. This CDR3 is CASSLSGTVGGNEQFF. The CDR3 DNA is TGTGCCAGCAGCTTGTCCGGGACCGTAGGGGGCAATGAGCAGTTCTTC.

This clone has just a few counts. The gene calls are TRBV5-5 and TRBJ1-3, with D hard to call. Germline CDR1 reads SGHKS; CDR2 reads YYEKEE (reference sequence). V was shortened by 4 bases and J by 0 bases, with 14 bases between the two germline ends. The CDR3 is 16 amino acids. The CDR3 DNA sequence: TGTGCCAGCAGCCGTGACCAGCCCAGCTCTGGAAACACCATATATTTT. It codes for CASSRDQPSSGNTIYF.

A single count supports this clone. The J gene is TRBJ2-5, the V gene TRBV20-1, with 8 bases aligning to TRBD1. Germline assignment: CDR1 DFQATT and CDR2 SNEGSKA (reference sequence). The length of the CDR3 is 17 residues. V shed 3 bases and J 2 bases; nucleotides not matched to a gene: 14. CDR3 nucleotide sequence: TGCAGTGCTAGTTGGCGGACAGGGTCTCGGGCACAAGAGACCCAGTACTTC. The encoded protein is CSASWRTGSRAQETQYF.